The 2 T cell receptor beta chains given below trace back to one sample, sequenced in a study of regulatory T cells in long-lasting Graves disease. Investigators prepared the TCR beta libraries by applying iRepertoire HTBI primers and Arm-PCR of CDR3 regions. TCRdb called the multiplex PCR reads again in MiXCR, with one record for every CDR3 protein. This table has hundreds of thousands of distinct CDR3 sequences, around an eighth appearing once. The time point denotes: newly diagnosed GD, antithyroid drugs for less than 3 months. The authors made the TCR library using RNA they extracted from PBMCs. The same specimen was also included in a second study, on T cells in Graves' hyperthyroidism and ophthalmopathy.

The sequencing here drew on peripheral blood mononuclear cells (PBMCs), taken at new diagnosis, from a patient treated with antithyroid drugs. All receptors come from a man aged 25-45 years with Graves disease.

This clonotype was recorded at least ten times. The chain employs TRBV12-3 or TRBV12-4 and TRBJ1-2; D is undetermined. Trimming removed 4 bases at V and 6 bases at J, with 12 bases between. This CDR3 has 13 amino acids. This chain's CDR3 is CASSSSGRDGYTF. The DNA of the CDR3 is TGTGCCAGCAGTTCATCAGGTCGGGATGGCTACACCTTC.

The V gene is TRBV19, the J gene TRBJ1-2; D remains ambiguous. Between the trimmed V and J ends, which lost 5 bases and 0 bases, there was a span of 10 bases. The CDR3 is made up of 14 amino acids. Germline loops: CDR1 LNHDA, CDR2 SQIVND (reference sequence). This CDR3 reads CASSASEPNYGYTF. DNA for the CDR3: TGTGCCAGTAGTGCCTCAGAGCCTAACTATGGCTACACCTTC.